Below are 10 T cell receptor beta chains sequenced from a single sample in a study of human T cells and chemical hapten exposure. RNA extraction used unfractionated whole blood as the source of total RNA. A single record per CDR3 protein comes from TCRdb applying MiXCR to the 5' RACE reads. The repertoire holds roughly 110,000 distinct CDR3 sequences, with approximately 20% as singletons. The receptors were sampled from a human donor in good health.

In this sample, this clonotype turned up many times. This chain connects TRBV28 to TRBJ1-2; 7 bases map to TRBD1. Germline assignment: CDR1 MDHEN and CDR2 SYDVKM. V lost 5 bases and J lost 5; bases outside the gene matches: 11. The CDR3 runs to 15 residues. The CDR3: CASSPTPGQLYGYTF. CDR3 DNA: TGTGCCAGCAGTCCCACCCCGGGACAGCTATATGGCTACACCTTC.

This sequence joins TRBV5-6 and TRBJ1-6; D might be TRBD1 (5 bases). Trimming removed 2 bases from V and 8 bases from J, with 20 bases in between. This CDR3 has 17 residues. Germline CDR1 reads SGHDT; CDR2 reads YYEEEE. The CDR3 loop is CASSFKVAQGGHSPLHF. In nucleotides, the CDR3 is TGTGCCAGCAGCTTTAAGGTTGCGCAGGGAGGTCATTCACCCCTCCACTTT.

The chain uses TRBV6-5 and TRBJ2-1, with 14 bases identical to TRBD2. The CDR3 runs 15 residues. V was pared by 4 bases and J by 6 bases, with 2 bases of the junction left unmatched. Germline assignment: CDR1 MNHEY and CDR2 SVGAGI. CDR3 residues: CASSSGTSGSNEQFF. The CDR3 coding sequence is TGTGCCAGCAGTTCGGGGACTAGCGGGAGCAATGAGCAGTTCTTC.

The V and J genes are TRBV29-1 and TRBJ1-4, with D tentatively TRBD1 (6 bases). V was cut by 0 bases and J by 7 bases, with 15 bases left in between. Germline-derived CDR1 and CDR2 are SQVTM and ANQGSEA. This CDR3 has 15 amino acids. The CDR3 coding sequence is TGCAGCGTTGAAGATGGGAGAGGGGGAGGTGAAAAACTGTTTTTT. Protein sequence: CSVEDGRGGGEKLFF.

This clonotype was counted only a few times. The chain joins TRBV7-8 to TRBJ2-4, with 9 positions matching TRBD1. Germline CDR1 SGHVS, CDR2 FQNEAQ. Trimming cost V 1 base and J 4 bases; bases outside gene matches: 8. This CDR3 is 17 amino acids long. CDR3 nucleotide sequence: TGTGCCAGCAGCTTAGGGCGGGCGACAGGGGGTAAAAACATTCAGTACTTC. Translating gives CASSLGRATGGKNIQYF.

The genes are TRBV4-1 and TRBJ2-3, with D uncertain. The germline gives CDR1 MGHRA, CDR2 YSYEKL. The V end was cut by 1 base, the J end by 0 bases, with 11 bases between. This CDR3 is built from 16 residues. The CDR3 bases are TGCGCCAGCAGCCAAGGAACGCCTTTTAGCACAGATACGCAGTATTTT. Protein sequence: CASSQGTPFSTDTQYF.

This clonotype has a handful of counts. The gene calls are TRBV7-9 and TRBJ2-3; no clear D gene. Looked up from germline, CDR1 is SEHNR and CDR2 is FQNEAQ (reference sequence). There are 12 residues in the CDR3. Between the trimmed V and J ends, which lost 5 bases and 3 bases, there was a span of 6 bases. CDR3 nucleotide sequence: TGTGCCAGCAGCCCCCGGACAGATACGCAGTATTTT. Translated: CASSPRTDTQYF.

This rearrangement joins TRBV1 to TRBJ1-5. TRBV1 is annotated as a pseudogene. The CDR3 covers 17 residues. CDR3 DNA: TGCACCAGCAGCCAAGGAGGCGAGGGTCTAGACAATCAGCCCCAGCATTTT. It yields the protein CTSSQGGEGLDNQPQHF.

This sequence joins TRBV7-8 and TRBJ2-1, with unresolved D. The CDR3 is 16 amino acids. Germline lookup yields CDR1 SGHVS and CDR2 FQNEAQ. V was clipped by 1 base and J by 0 bases, with 10 bases between them. The chain's CDR3 is CASSLVWAASYNEQFF. The CDR3 coding sequence is TGTGCCAGCAGCTTAGTATGGGCGGCCTCCTACAATGAGCAGTTCTTC.

This clonotype was recorded a few times. The J gene is TRBJ2-5, the V gene TRBV5-1, with D unresolved. Trimming removed 0 bases at V and 1 base at J, with 7 bases between. CDR3 length equals 14 residues. Germline V gene data show CDR1 as SGHRS and CDR2 as YFSETQ. Here the CDR3 reads CASSLAPIQETQYF. Here the CDR3 DNA reads TGCGCCAGCAGCTTGGCACCGATCCAAGAGACCCAGTACTTC.